Shown below are 9 T cell receptor beta chains from a single sample sequenced in a study of T cells in Graves' hyperthyroidism and ophthalmopathy. The TCR beta CDR3 regions underwent amplification using RNA transcripts as the source. TCR CDR3 regions were first amplified by RT-PCR with HTBI primers. Each CDR3 protein is one row after TCRdb ran MiXCR on the multiplex PCR reads. Among roughly 280,000 distinct CDR3 sequences listed, over 15% were seen once. Source material: blood. The receptors derive from a woman aged 60-75 years with Graves' ophthalmopathy.

This clonotype showed up many times. The V gene is TRBV20-1, the J gene TRBJ1-3; possible D gene TRBD1, 6 bases. CDR3 length: 16 amino acids. The V end was cut by 6 bases, the J end by 0 bases, with 18 bases between. CDR1 is DFQATT and CDR2 is SNEGSKA in the germline V gene (reference sequence). CDR3 bases: TGCAGTGCCCCCGGGGGCAGCTCATTCTCTGGAAACACCATATATTTT. Residues: CSAPGGSSFSGNTIYF.

The rearrangement uses TRBV3-1 and TRBJ1-1; a weak D match, TRBD1 (6 bases). Trimming stripped 4 bases from V and 4 bases from J, with 19 bases between. Germline CDR1 LGHDT, CDR2 YNNKEL (reference sequence). This CDR3 has 16 amino acids. CDR3 bases: TGTGCCAGCAGCCCTGGGACAAAGGTCCAAGGCACTGAAGCTTTCTTT. It yields the protein CASSPGTKVQGTEAFF.

The table lists this clonotype with many counts. V usage is TRBV5-5 and J usage is TRBJ1-2; TRBD1 aligns across 12 bases. Germline trimming cut 4 bases from V and 5 bases from J; bases unmatched to any gene: 9. This CDR3 has 16 amino acids. In germline, CDR1 is SGHKS, CDR2 YYEKEE (reference sequence). In nucleotides, the CDR3 is TGTGCCAGCAGCCCAGGGACGGGACAGGGGGCATATGGCTACACCTTC. It translates to CASSPGTGQGAYGYTF.

This clonotype was detected only a few times. The CDR3 DNA reads as TGCAGCCATCTCTCCCCGGGACAGGGAAATGAAGCTTTCTTT. Protein product: CSHLSPGQGNEAFF. V and J are TRBV29-1 and TRBJ1-1; 9 bases line up with TRBD1. V was clipped by 8 bases and J by 7 bases; unmatched bases: 14. Germline V gene lookup returns CDR1 SQVTM and CDR2 ANQGSEA. This CDR3 is 14 amino acids long.

In its sample, this clonotype was seen a few times. The V call is TRBV14, the J call TRBJ2-1; D possibly uses TRBD1 or TRBD2 (6 bases each). V was pared by 4 bases and J by 8 bases, with 24 bases between. Germline-derived CDR1 and CDR2 are SGHDN and FVKESK. CDR3 length: 17 amino acids. CDR3 region: CASSLLRSTRRGHEQFF. DNA for the CDR3: TGTGCCAGCAGCCTCCTTCGGAGCACTAGACGGGGGCATGAGCAGTTCTTC.

CDR3 region: CAWSVIRRSFVGGRETQYF. CDR3 DNA: TGTGCCTGGAGTGTAATCAGGCGGTCGTTCGTGGGAGGGCGTGAGACCCAGTACTTC. This chain links TRBV30 with TRBJ2-5; TRBD2 matches 7 bases. The CDR3 extends over 19 amino acids. Per the germline V gene, CDR1 is GTSNPN and CDR2 is SVGIG (reference sequence). Unmatched junction bases numbered 21, after V lost 0 bases and J lost 5 bases.

This clonotype has ten or more counts. The rearrangement uses TRBV7-9 and TRBJ1-1; weak D call: TRBD1 (6 bases). V lost 3 bases and J 0 bases, leaving 11 bases between the germline ends. Germline lookup yields CDR1 SEHNR and CDR2 FQNEAQ (reference sequence). CDR3 size: 15 residues. CDR3 in DNA: TGTGCCAGCAGCTTCCGACAGGTCATGAACACTGAAGCTTTCTTT. Protein sequence: CASSFRQVMNTEAFF.

The chain links TRBV4-2 to TRBJ1-2, with 9 bases matching TRBD1. The CDR3 covers 14 residues. The junction had 0 bases not matched to a gene; V was cut back by 0 bases and J by 4 bases. From germline, CDR1 is LGHNA and CDR2 YNFKEQ. The DNA for the CDR3 is TGTGCCAGCAGCCAAGAGACAGGGGGCTATGGCTACACCTTC. Residues: CASSQETGGYGYTF.

This clonotype has a count of ten or more. The gene calls are TRBV5-1 and TRBJ1-5; unclear D gene. Germline CDR1 SGHRS, CDR2 YFSETQ. CDR3 length: 13 residues. The V end lost 3 bases, the J end lost 4 bases, and 8 bases lay between the germline ends. CDR3 nucleotide sequence: TGCGCCAGCAGCTCCGACACAAATCAGCCCCAGCATTTT. Its protein is CASSSDTNQPQHF.